This TCR beta chain was observed in a study of OX40 agonist ivuxolimab in advanced cancers. Study-wide context: Ivuxolimab, an antibody acting as an agonist of OX40 (CD134), was used to treat patients.

The CDR3 sequence is 15 residues long. Germline values: CDR1 MNHNY, CDR2 SVGAGI (reference sequence). Only in-frame clones appear in the TCRdb table, and some are missing; sequencing was by immunoSEQ multiplex PCR. The profile covers roughly 53,000 clones, with approximately 90% appearing a single time and 5.4% taken by the ten largest. This TCR came from an adult with an advanced solid tumor such as melanoma, head and neck, liver or kidney cancer. The chain is built from TRBV6-6 and TRBJ2-5, with TRBD2 matching over 8 bases. The closer fit of TRBJ2-7 to the DNA end suggests the J call may be wrong. The source material was CD4+ or CD8+ T cells sorted from blood, sampled in a trial of the OX40 agonist ivuxolimab. CDR3 bases: TGTGCCAGCAGTTCCAGTAGCGGGGATACCTACGAGCAGTACTTC. Translation gives CASSSSSGDTYEQYF.